The present T cell receptor (beta chain) was sequenced within a study of T-cell memory formation after mild COVID-19. Findings of the study overall: CD8+ contracting clones occupied EMRA, while CD4+ ones occupied mainly CM and EM.

The germline V gene encodes CDR1 SGHKS and CDR2 YYEKEE (reference sequence). With 0 bases clipped from V and 6 bases from J, the junction kept 12 bases outside the gene matches. The CDR3 is 17 amino acids. Details on this clonotype: Its antigen is as yet unknown.

TCRdb re-called the 5' RACE reads with MiXCR, one entry per CDR3 protein. The sample has a few hundred thousand distinct CDR3 sequences, around 27% seen once; the top ten hold about 13%. Input material: PBMCs or a T cell subset sorted from them (not recorded which). The chain carries TRBV5-5 and TRBJ2-7; 10 bases are shared with TRBD1. This receptor was obtained from an adult woman who had mild COVID-19 (a few samples of this study predate the infection). Cell type and time point are not known. The CDR3 region is CASSLVWSIGTGVEQYF. Here the CDR3 DNA reads TGTGCCAGCAGCTTGGTTTGGAGTATCGGGACAGGGGTCGAGCAGTACTTC.